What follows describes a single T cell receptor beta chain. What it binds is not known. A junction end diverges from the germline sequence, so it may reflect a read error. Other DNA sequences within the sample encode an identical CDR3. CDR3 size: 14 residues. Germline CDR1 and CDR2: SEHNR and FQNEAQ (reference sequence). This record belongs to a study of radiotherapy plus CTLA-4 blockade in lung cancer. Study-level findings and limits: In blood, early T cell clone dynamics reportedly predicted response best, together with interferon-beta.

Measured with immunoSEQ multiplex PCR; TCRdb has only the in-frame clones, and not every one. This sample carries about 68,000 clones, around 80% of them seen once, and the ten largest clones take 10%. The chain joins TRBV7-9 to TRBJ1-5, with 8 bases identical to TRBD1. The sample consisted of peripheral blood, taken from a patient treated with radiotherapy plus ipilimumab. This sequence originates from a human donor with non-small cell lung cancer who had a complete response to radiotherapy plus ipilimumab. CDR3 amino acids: CASSNGQGGQPQHF. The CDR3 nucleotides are TGTGCCAGCAGCAACGGACAGGGTGGTCAGCCCCAGCATTTC.